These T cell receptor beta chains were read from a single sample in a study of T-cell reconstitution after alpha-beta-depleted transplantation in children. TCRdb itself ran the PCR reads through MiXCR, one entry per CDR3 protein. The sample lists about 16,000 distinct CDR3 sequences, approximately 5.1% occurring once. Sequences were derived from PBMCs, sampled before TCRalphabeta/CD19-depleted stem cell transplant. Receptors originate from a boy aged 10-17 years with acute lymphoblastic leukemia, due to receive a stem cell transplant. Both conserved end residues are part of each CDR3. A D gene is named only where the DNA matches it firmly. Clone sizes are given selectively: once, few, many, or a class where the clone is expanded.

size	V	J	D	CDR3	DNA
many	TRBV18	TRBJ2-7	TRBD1	CASSPLGTESEQYF	TGTGCCAGCTCACCTCTCGGGACAGAATCTGAGCAGTACTTC
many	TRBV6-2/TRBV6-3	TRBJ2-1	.	CASSSLTVPPILIF	TGTGCCAGCAGTTCTTTAACAGTTCCACCTATTTTAATCTTC
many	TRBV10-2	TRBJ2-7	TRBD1	CASSDGDRTPYEQYF	TGCGCCAGCAGTGACGGGGACAGGACCCCGTACGAGCAGTACTTC
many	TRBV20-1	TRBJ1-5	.	CSAQGNQPQHF	TGCAGTGCTCAGGGCAATCAGCCCCAGCATTTT
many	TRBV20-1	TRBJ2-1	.	CSARDRNNEQFF	TGCAGTGCTAGGGACAGAAACAATGAGCAGTTCTTC
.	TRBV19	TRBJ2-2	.	CASSRGPNTGELFF	TGTGCCAGTAGTAGGGGCCCAAACACCGGGGAGCTGTTTTTT
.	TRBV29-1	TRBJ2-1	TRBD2	CRDARTSGRASEQFF	TGCAGAGACGCGCGGACTAGCGGGAGGGCATCTGAGCAGTTCTTC
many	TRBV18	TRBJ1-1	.	CASSPPTPPNTEAFF	TGTGCCAGCTCACCACCGACTCCCCCGAACACTGAAGCTTTCTTT
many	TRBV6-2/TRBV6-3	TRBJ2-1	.	CASSYLGYNEQFF	TGTGCCAGCAGTTATCTAGGCTACAATGAGCAGTTCTTC
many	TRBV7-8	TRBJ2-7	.	CASSQPDSRGNFYEQYF	TGTGCCAGCAGCCAACCCGATTCTAGAGGAAATTTCTACGAGCAGTACTTC
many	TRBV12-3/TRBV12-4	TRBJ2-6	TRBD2	CASSLNLAGGRGANVLTF	TGTGCCAGCAGTCTCAATCTAGCGGGGGGGCGCGGGGCCAACGTCCTGACTTTC
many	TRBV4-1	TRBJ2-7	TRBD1	CASSHGTVTNYEQYF	TGCGCCAGCAGCCACGGGACAGTAACTAACTACGAGCAGTACTTC
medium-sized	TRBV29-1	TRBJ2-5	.	CSSEGREETQYF	TGCAGCTCCGAGGGTAGAGAAGAGACCCAGTACTTC
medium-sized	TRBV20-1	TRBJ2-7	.	CSARDPDSYSYEQYF	TGCAGTGCTAGAGACCCCGACTCGTACTCCTACGAGCAGTACTTC
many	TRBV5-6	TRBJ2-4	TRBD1	CASSLPQGVAKNIQYF	TGTGCCAGCAGCTTGCCACAGGGGGTGGCCAAAAACATTCAGTACTTC
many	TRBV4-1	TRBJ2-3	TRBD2	CASSQGTSGVTDTQYF	TGCGCCAGCAGCCAGGGGACTAGCGGTGTCACAGATACGCAGTATTTT
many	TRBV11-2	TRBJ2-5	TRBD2	CASSLRLSGVTQQTQYF	TGTGCCAGCAGCTTACGGCTCAGCGGGGTGACCCAACAGACCCAGTACTTC
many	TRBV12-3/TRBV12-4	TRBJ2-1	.	CAISLRFGTVSSYNEQFF	TGTGCCATCAGTTTAAGGTTCGGAACAGTCAGCTCCTACAATGAGCAGTTCTTC
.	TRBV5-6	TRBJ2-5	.	CASGPVALPETQYF	TGTGCCAGCGGCCCCGTGGCCCTTCCAGAGACCCAGTACTTC
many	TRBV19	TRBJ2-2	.	CATKWGALNDGELFF	TGTGCTACCAAGTGGGGGGCCCTAAATGACGGGGAGCTGTTTTTT
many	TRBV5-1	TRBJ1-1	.	CASSLLWAEEAFF	TGCGCCAGCAGCTTGTTGTGGGCAGAAGAAGCTTTCTTT
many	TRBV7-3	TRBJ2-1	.	CASSLYRNNEQFF	TGTGCCAGCAGCTTATACCGGAACAATGAGCAGTTCTTC
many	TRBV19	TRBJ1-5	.	CASSSRGLGNQPQHF	TGTGCCAGTAGTTCCAGGGGTCTCGGCAATCAGCCCCAGCATTTT
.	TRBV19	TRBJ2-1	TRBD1	CASSAGTGRYNEQFF	TGTGCCAGTAGTGCCGGGACAGGCCGCTACAATGAGCAGTTCTTC
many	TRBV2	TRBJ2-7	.	CASSVGYEQYF	TGTGCCAGCAGTGTGGGATACGAGCAGTACTTC
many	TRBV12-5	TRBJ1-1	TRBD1	CASGRDRTNTEAFF	TGTGCTAGTGGGCGGGACAGGACGAACACTGAAGCTTTCTTT
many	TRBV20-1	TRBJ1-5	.	CSARDFSGRGNQPQHF	TGCAGTGCTAGAGATTTCAGCGGGAGGGGCAATCAGCCCCAGCATTTT
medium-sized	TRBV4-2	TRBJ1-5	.	CASSQDGRYNQPQHF	TGTGCCAGCAGCCAAGACGGGCGGTACAATCAGCCCCAGCATTTT
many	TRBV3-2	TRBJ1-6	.	CASSRNRPGNSPLHF	TGTGCCAGCAGTCGTAACAGGCCCGGTAATTCACCCCTCCACTTT
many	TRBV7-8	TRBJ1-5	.	CASSFRGQVNQPQHF	TGTGCCAGCAGCTTCAGAGGGCAGGTCAATCAGCCCCAGCATTTT
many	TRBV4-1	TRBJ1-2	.	CASSPGQANYGYTF	TGCGCCAGCAGCCCCGGACAAGCTAACTATGGCTACACCTTC
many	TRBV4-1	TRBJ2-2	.	CASSQEGTPTGELFF	TGCGCCAGCAGCCAAGAAGGGACTCCGACCGGGGAGCTGTTTTTT
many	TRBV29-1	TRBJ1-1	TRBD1	CSVDVGQSTEAFF	TGCAGCGTTGATGTGGGACAGTCCACTGAAGCTTTCTTT
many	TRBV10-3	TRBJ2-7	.	CAIKSVEDWEQYF	TGTGCCATCAAATCAGTAGAAGATTGGGAGCAGTACTTC
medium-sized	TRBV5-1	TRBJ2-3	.	CASSLYGEFEDTQYF	TGCGCCAGCAGCTTGTACGGGGAGTTCGAGGATACGCAGTATTTT
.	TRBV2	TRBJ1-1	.	CASSEQDYTEAFF	TGTGCCAGCAGTGAGCAGGATTACACTGAAGCTTTCTTT
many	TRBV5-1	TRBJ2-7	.	CASSYGTADSYEQYF	TGCGCCAGCAGCTACGGGACGGCGGACTCCTACGAGCAGTACTTC
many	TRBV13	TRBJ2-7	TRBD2	CASSFGGRLAGNYEQYF	TGTGCCAGCAGCTTCGGAGGGCGGCTAGCGGGAAACTACGAGCAGTACTTC
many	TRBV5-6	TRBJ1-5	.	CASSVLARSGDQPQHF	TGTGCCAGCAGCGTCCTCGCCCGGAGTGGCGATCAGCCCCAGCATTTT
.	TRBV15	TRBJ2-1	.	CATAQGLREQFF	TGTGCCACCGCCCAAGGACTTCGTGAGCAGTTCTTC
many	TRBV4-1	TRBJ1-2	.	CASSQGGGRSGYTF	TGCGCCAGCAGCCAAGGAGGTGGTAGGAGTGGCTACACCTTC
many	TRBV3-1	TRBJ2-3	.	CASSRPERADTQYF	TGTGCCAGCAGCCGTCCCGAGAGGGCAGATACGCAGTATTTT
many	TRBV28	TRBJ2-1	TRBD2	CASSNREESYNEQFF	TGTGCCAGCAGTAACCGGGAGGAGAGCTACAATGAGCAGTTCTTC
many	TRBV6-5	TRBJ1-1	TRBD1	CASSYGRQGTTEAFF	TGTGCCAGCAGTTACGGTCGACAGGGAACCACTGAAGCTTTCTTT
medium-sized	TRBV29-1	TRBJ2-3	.	CSVRRGGDTDTQYF	TGCAGCGTCCGCCGGGGCGGCGACACAGATACGCAGTATTTT
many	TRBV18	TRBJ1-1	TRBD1	CASSVQGTGTEAFF	TGTGCCAGCTCCGTACAAGGGACAGGGACTGAAGCTTTCTTT
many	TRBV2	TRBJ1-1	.	CASSEVEAVTEAFF	TGTGCCAGCAGTGAGGTTGAGGCGGTCACTGAAGCTTTCTTT
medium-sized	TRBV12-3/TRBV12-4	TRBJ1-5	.	CASTQGGYQPQHF	TGTGCCAGCACCCAAGGGGGATATCAGCCCCAGCATTTT
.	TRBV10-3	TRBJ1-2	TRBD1	CTFSRGQGYGYTF	TGTACCTTCAGTCGAGGACAGGGTTATGGCTACACCTTC
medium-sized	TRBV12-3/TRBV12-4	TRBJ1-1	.	CASRLTQGGAFF	TGTGCCAGCAGGCTAACACAGGGTGGAGCTTTCTTT
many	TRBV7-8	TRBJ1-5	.	CASTPLRQADQPQHF	TGTGCCAGCACCCCTCTCCGACAGGCAGATCAGCCCCAGCATTTT
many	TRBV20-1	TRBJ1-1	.	CSAREAGMNTEAFF	TGCAGTGCTAGAGAGGCAGGGATGAACACTGAAGCTTTCTTT
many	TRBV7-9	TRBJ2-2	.	CASSLTRGTGELFF	TGTGCCAGCAGCCTAACAAGGGGAACCGGGGAGCTGTTTTTT
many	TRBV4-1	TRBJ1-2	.	CASSRDLQQGTGTF	TGCGCCAGCAGCCGAGACTTACAGCAGGGGACTGGAACCTTC
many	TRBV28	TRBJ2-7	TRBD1	CASSLRGGAYSEQYF	TGTGCCAGCAGTTTACGAGGGGGCGCTTACTCCGAGCAGTACTTC
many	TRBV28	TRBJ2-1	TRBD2	CASSPWTSGIGNEQFF	TGTGCCAGCAGTCCCTGGACTAGCGGGATAGGCAATGAGCAGTTCTTC
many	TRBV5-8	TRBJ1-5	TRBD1	CAPGTAVVNQPQHF	TGTGCCCCGGGGACAGCAGTCGTCAATCAGCCCCAGCATTTT